The clone carrying this T cell receptor (beta chain) was counted between two and nine times. Its antigen remains unknown. Germline loops: CDR1 MNHEY, CDR2 SVGAGI. The junction had 15 bases not matched to a gene; V was cut back by 5 bases and J by 8 bases. The CDR3 runs to 16 residues. After 5'RACE with constant-segment primers, TCR alpha and TCR beta cDNA libraries carrying sample barcodes and UMIs were obtained. TCRdb ran MiXCR on the 5' RACE reads and lists one entry per CDR3 protein. The sample yields about 250,000 distinct CDR3 sequences, approximately 15% seen once. This sample stems from a study of T-cell memory formation after mild COVID-19. Study-level background: Clusters were largely donor specific. Study-wide points: Clones that contracted from day 15 to 85 were balanced CD4/CD8, while later expanders leaned CD4+. Pre-infection memory held some responding clones, suggesting pre-existing cross-reactive T cells responded.

The J gene is TRBJ1-3, the V gene TRBV6-5; 7 bases are shared with TRBD1. The sample was PBMCs or a T cell subset sorted from them (not recorded which). The TCR originated in an adult woman who had mild COVID-19 (a few samples of this study predate the infection). Cell type and time point are not known. The CDR3 loop reads CASSRQGVSLGHTIYF. CDR3 DNA sequence: TGTGCCAGCAGTCGACAGGGAGTCTCCCTGGGACACACCATATATTTT.